Listed here are 25 T cell receptor beta chains from one sample, sequenced in a study of control samples from healthy donors and cancer patients. Profiled with immunoSEQ multiplex PCR; TCRdb holds only in-frame clones, not every one. The sample has roughly 90,000 clones, roughly nine tenths seen once. The sequenced material came from PBMCs. The receptors stem from a woman aged 45-59 years with colorectal cancer.

This sequence joins TRBV3-1 (or the pseudogene TRBV3-2) and TRBJ1-2; D not resolved. The CDR3 contains 12 residues. Germline V gene lookup returns CDR1 LGHDT and CDR2 YNNKEL (reference sequence). Trimming stripped 0 bases from V and 5 bases from J, with 4 bases between. The CDR3 loop is CASSQELYGYTF. Here the CDR3 DNA reads TGTGCCAGCAGCCAAGAGTTGTATGGCTACACCTTC.

This chain links TRBV6-5 with TRBJ1-2; D is ambiguous. V lost 6 bases, J lost 5 bases, and 7 bases lay in between. Germline V gene lookup returns CDR1 MNHEY and CDR2 SVGAGI. The CDR3 contains 11 residues. The CDR3 loop reads CASSVQYGYTF. In nucleotides, the CDR3 is TGTGCCAGCAGCGTCCAATATGGCTACACCTTC.

V and J are TRBV29-1 and TRBJ2-7; 8 bases align to TRBD1. From germline, CDR1 is SQVTM and CDR2 ANQGSEA. J lost 7 bases, V lost 0 bases, and 17 bases had no gene match. This CDR3 contains 17 residues. CDR3 amino acids: CSVEDIGRQGARREQYV. The CDR3 DNA is TGCAGCGTTGAAGATATAGGAAGGCAGGGGGCGCGGAGAGAGCAGTACGTC.

This sequence joins TRBV24-1 and TRBJ2-3; 9 bases agree with TRBD1. The CDR3 sequence is 13 residues long. V gave up 8 bases and J gave up 6 bases; unmatched junction bases: 5. In germline, CDR1 is KGHDR, CDR2 SFDVKD. CDR3 nucleotide sequence: TGTGCCACCAAGGGACAGGGAGAGGATACGCAGTATTTT. It is translated as CATKGQGEDTQYF.

The chain is built from TRBV6-2 or TRBV6-3 and TRBJ2-5; D is uncertain. V was cut by 6 bases and J by 1 base, with 3 bases left in between. The CDR3 is made up of 11 amino acids. Germline V gives CDR1 MNHEY, CDR2 SVGEGT. CDR3 bases: TGTGCCAGCAGCCCCCAAGAGACCCAGTACTTC. Translated: CASSPQETQYF.

This sequence joins TRBV12-5 and TRBJ1-1; 8 bases are shared with TRBD1. The CDR3 length is 15 residues. Germline V gives CDR1 LGHNT, CDR2 FRNRAP. V shed 3 bases and J 1 base; nucleotides not matched to a gene: 4. The CDR3 DNA is TGTGCTAGTGGTTTTCGACAGGGGCCGAACACTGAAGCTTTCTTT. It is translated as CASGFRQGPNTEAFF.

CDR3 residues: CASSSGQGSTDTQYF. Written as DNA, the CDR3 is TGTGCCAGCAGCTCAGGACAGGGGAGCACAGATACGCAGTATTTT. The chain is built from TRBV7-3 and TRBJ2-3, with 9 bases aligning to TRBD1. The germline V gene encodes CDR1 SGHTA and CDR2 FQGTGA. Losses at the gene ends were 4 bases for V and 0 bases for J; bases not matched to a gene: 2. The length of the CDR3 is 15 residues.

The chain links TRBV19 to TRBJ1-5; D possibly corresponds to TRBD1 (5 bases). The V and J ends lost 3 bases and 2 bases respectively, with 11 bases between them. The CDR3 covers 15 residues. From germline, CDR1 is LNHDA and CDR2 SQIVND (reference sequence). Here the CDR3 reads CASSIQDSGNQPQHF. The DNA of the CDR3 is TGTGCCAGTAGTATCCAAGACAGTGGCAATCAGCCCCAGCATTTT.

V gene TRBV5-1 combines with J gene TRBJ1-4; TRBD1 might be the D (5 bases). In germline, CDR1 is SGHRS, CDR2 YFSETQ. The ends were cut back, 4 bases at V and 0 bases at J, with 13 bases in the middle. CDR3 size: 16 residues. Here the CDR3 reads CASSGQGSATNEKLFF. The CDR3 DNA reads TGCGCCAGCAGCGGGCAGGGAAGCGCAACTAATGAAAAACTGTTTTTT.

The chain links TRBV19 to TRBJ2-5; no definite D call. The CDR3 runs to 16 residues. Trimming took 1 base from V and 1 from J, leaving 13 bases between them. Germline V gene data show CDR1 as LNHDA and CDR2 as SQIVND (reference sequence). This CDR3 is CASSIVGLRSQETQYF. The CDR3 DNA follows: TGTGCCAGTAGTATAGTTGGCCTCCGCAGCCAAGAGACCCAGTACTTC.

The chain has TRBV5-5 and TRBJ1-6, with unresolved D. The V gene lost 1 base and the J gene lost 2 bases, with 7 bases spanning the gap. The CDR3 extends over 15 amino acids. Looked up from germline, CDR1 is SGHKS and CDR2 is YYEKEE (reference sequence). The CDR3 loop is CASSLYGPYNSPLHF. Here the CDR3 DNA reads TGTGCCAGCAGCTTGTACGGACCCTATAATTCACCCCTCCACTTT.

V is TRBV28 and J is TRBJ1-1; no definite D call. The germline V gene encodes CDR1 MDHEN and CDR2 SYDVKM. V shed 5 bases and J shed 0 bases, with 10 bases lying between them. CDR3 size: 14 residues. CDR3 nucleotide sequence: TGTGCCAGCAGTATACCGACGGTGAACACTGAAGCTTTCTTT. Its translation: CASSIPTVNTEAFF.

This rearrangement joins TRBV6-2 or TRBV6-3 to TRBJ1-4; D gene uncertain. Trimming took 0 bases from V and 4 from J, leaving 9 bases between them. The CDR3 is 15 amino acids. The germline V gene encodes CDR1 MNHEY and CDR2 SVGEGT. CDR3 amino acids: CASSYSRLINEKLFF. The CDR3 coding sequence is TGTGCCAGCAGTTACTCGAGACTGATTAATGAAAAACTGTTTTTT.

The V and J genes are TRBV6-5 and TRBJ1-2, with D possibly being TRBD1 (6 bases). The germline V and J ends were trimmed by 6 bases and 7 bases, with 18 bases remaining between them. Germline V gene lookup returns CDR1 MNHEY and CDR2 SVGAGI. CDR3 size: 14 residues. CDR3: CASSPSSRGIGYTF. CDR3 nucleotides: TGTGCCAGCAGCCCCTCGAGCAGGGGAATTGGCTACACCTTC.

V usage is TRBV3-1 (or the pseudogene TRBV3-2) and J usage is TRBJ2-7; 8 nucleotides align to TRBD2. The V segment lost 2 bases and the J segment 4 bases; nucleotides outside the gene matches: 7. CDR3 length: 15 residues. CDR1 is LGHDT, CDR2 YNNKEL, per germline (reference sequence). The CDR3 loop is CASSQSGGRRYEQYV. The CDR3 DNA sequence: TGTGCCAGCAGCCAAAGCGGGGGACGTAGATACGAGCAGTACGTC.

The chain employs TRBV12-3 or TRBV12-4 and TRBJ1-2; D is unclear. The CDR3 is 13 amino acids. The V end lost 5 bases, the J end lost 4 bases, and 11 bases lay between the germline ends. CDR3 nucleotide sequence: TGTGCCAGCAGTCTAGGTATTAGCTATGGCTACACCTTC. Protein sequence: CASSLGISYGYTF.

The chain is built from TRBV6-2 or TRBV6-3 and TRBJ2-1; no clear D. This CDR3 has 16 residues. Germline V CDR1 and CDR2: MNHEY, SVGEGT. V gave up 0 bases and J gave up 5 bases, with 14 bases separating them. The CDR3 sequence: CASSYSGILIDNEQFF. In nucleotides, the CDR3 is TGTGCCAGCAGTTACTCTGGGATACTTATCGACAATGAGCAGTTCTTC.

The chain is built from TRBV28 and TRBJ2-4, with D hard to call. Trimming took 7 bases from V and 1 from J, leaving 11 bases between them. The CDR3 sequence is 14 residues long. CDR1 is MDHEN, CDR2 SYDVKM, per germline. The CDR3 loop reads CASTRPGAKNIQYF. The CDR3, as DNA: TGTGCCAGCACCAGGCCTGGGGCCAAAAACATTCAGTACTTC.

The gene calls are TRBV18 and TRBJ1-6; D is ambiguous. Trimming took off 3 bases at V and 7 bases at J, with 13 bases between the two ends. The CDR3 runs 15 residues. Germline CDR1 and CDR2: KGHSH and LQKENI. The CDR3 loop is CASSPLGLGNSPLHF. As DNA, the CDR3 is TGTGCCAGCTCACCCCTCGGCCTTGGGAATTCACCCCTCCACTTT. The full variable domain, its missing parts supplied by reference TRBV18 and TRBJ1-6, is NAGVMQNPRHLVRRRGQEARLRCSPMKGHSHVYWYRQLPEEGLKFMVYLQKENIIDESGMPKERFSAEFPKEGPSILRIQQVVRGDSAAYFCASSPLGLGNSPLHFGNGTRLTVT.

The chain carries TRBV4-2 and TRBJ1-5; maybe TRBD1 (5 bases). The germline V gene has CDR1 LGHNA and CDR2 YNFKEQ. The CDR3 contains 14 residues. Trimming stripped 1 base from V and 5 bases from J, with 9 bases between. As DNA, the CDR3 is TGTGCCAGCAGCCAAGCGAGAGGGGATCAGCCCCAGCATTTT. Residues: CASSQARGDQPQHF.

This clone was counted a few times. The chain is built from TRBV12-3 or TRBV12-4 and TRBJ2-5; tentatively, D is TRBD1 (5 bases). The CDR3 sequence is 12 residues long. V was trimmed by 3 bases and J by 4 bases, leaving 6 bases between them. CDR3 amino acids: CASSLGPETQYF. CDR3 nucleotide sequence: TGTGCCAGCAGTTTGGGGCCAGAGACCCAGTACTTC.

The rearrangement uses TRBV2 and TRBJ2-1; possible D gene TRBD2, 5 bases. The V gene lost 2 bases and the J gene lost 6 bases, with 11 bases spanning the gap. The CDR3 sequence is 14 residues long. The germline gives CDR1 SNHLY, CDR2 FYNNEI. DNA of the CDR3: TGTGCCAGCAGTGAACGTGAGGGATCCAATGAGCAGTTCTTC. Residues: CASSEREGSNEQFF.

The chain uses TRBV5-1 and TRBJ1-1; D is ambiguous. With 1 base removed from V and 4 bases from J, the gap between germline ends came to 11 bases. Per germline, CDR1 SGHRS and CDR2 YFSETQ. The CDR3 length is 14 residues. The CDR3 protein is CASSLSPGSTEAFF. CDR3 in DNA: TGCGCCAGCAGCTTGTCCCCGGGGAGCACTGAAGCTTTCTTT.

This clone was picked up a small number of times. V and J are TRBV6-5 and TRBJ1-5; perhaps TRBD1 as D (5 bases). The germline CDR1 and CDR2 sequences are MNHEY and SVGAGI. Trimming cost V 0 bases and J 7 bases, with 10 bases left between them. There are 14 residues in the CDR3. CDR3 loop: CASSYSGERQPQHF. The CDR3 nucleotides are TGTGCCAGCAGTTACTCGGGGGAACGCCAGCCCCAGCATTTT.

The chain is built from TRBV15 and TRBJ1-6; D unresolved. Between the trimmed V and J ends, which lost 0 bases and 0 bases, there was a span of 6 bases. Germline CDR1 LNHNV, CDR2 YYDKDF (reference sequence). CDR3 length equals 16 residues. Here the CDR3 DNA reads TGTGCCACCAGCAGAGATATTGCCTCCTATAATTCACCCCTCCACTTT. Protein: CATSRDIASYNSPLHF.